This TCR beta chain was captured in a study of cytomegalovirus exposure and HLA in healthy donors. Vbeta (60) and Jbeta (13) primers were used in the PCR. Profiling relied on immunoSEQ multiplex PCR, and the TCRdb table lists in-frame clones only, not all of them. The table records over 150,000 clones, 77% of them present only once. Germline CDR1 is SGHTA and CDR2 is FQGTGA. The CDR3 sequence is 13 residues long. V gave up 4 bases and J gave up 6 bases, with 13 bases separating them. A note on this clone: The antigen remains unidentified.

The study's findings and limits: Later work found most CMV-associated TCR beta chains apparently HLA-restricted. TCR beta V- and J-gene trimming was later associated with a missense DCLRE1C variant. A highly shared variant cluster was judged a likely technical artifact. The majority of TCR sequences were rare, yet some public TCRs appeared in many donors.

The origin of this receptor is a woman in her fifties or sixties in good health and CMV-seropositive. Sequenced: PBMCs. This chain links TRBV7-3 with TRBJ2-7; possible D gene TRBD1, 5 bases. CDR3 amino acids: CASSSRQGAEQYF. CDR3 nucleotide sequence: TGTGCCAGCAGCTCTCGGCAGGGTGCCGAGCAGTACTTC.